Below, 22 T cell receptor beta chains from the same sample are listed, as sequenced in a study of Graves' ophthalmopathy and Graves' hyperthyroidism. RNA served as the template for amplifying TCR beta CDR3 regions. The authors performed first-round RT-PCR with HTBI primers and then a second-round multiplex PCR. TCRdb processed the multiplex PCR reads anew with MiXCR; each CDR3 protein has one entry. This sample has around 520,000 distinct CDR3 sequences, with about 35% found just once. Material: peripheral blood or thyroid tissue (not recorded which). Receptors originate from an adult man with Graves' hyperthyroidism.

This clonotype was seen a single time. DNA for the CDR3: TGCAGTGCTCACAGGGGGGGGCACGAGACCCAGTACTTC. Encoded protein: CSAHRGGHETQYF. This chain joins TRBV20-1 and TRBJ2-5; perhaps TRBD1 as D (8 bases). Germline V lookup: CDR1 DFQATT, CDR2 SNEGSKA (reference sequence). This CDR3 is built from 13 residues. Trimming took off 5 bases at V and 5 bases at J, with 15 bases between the two ends.

This chain connects TRBV7-9 to TRBJ2-3, with 13 nucleotides matching TRBD2. There are 16 residues in the CDR3. Trimming cost V 5 bases and J 2 bases; bases outside gene matches: 4. Per germline, CDR1 SEHNR and CDR2 FQNEAQ (reference sequence). CDR3 in DNA: TGTGCCAGCAGCGGGACTAGCGGGGAAGCCACAGATACGCAGTATTTT. Its protein product is CASSGTSGEATDTQYF. Variable domain in full (rest from reference TRBV7-9 and TRBJ2-3): DTGVSQNPRHKITKRGQNVTFRCDPISEHNRLYWYRQTLGQGPEFLTYFQNEAQLEKSRLLSDRFSAERPKGSFSTLEIQRTEQGDSAMYLCASSGTSGEATDTQYFGPGTRLTVL.

This clonotype was seen repeatedly, ten times or more. The genes are TRBV7-8 and TRBJ1-1; D is undetermined. Germline values: CDR1 SGHVS, CDR2 FQNEAQ. V lost 2 bases and J 5 bases, leaving 9 bases between the germline ends. The length of the CDR3 is 13 residues. In DNA, the CDR3 is TGTGCCAGCAGCTTATCCGTCTGGACTGAAGCTTTCTTT. Encoded protein: CASSLSVWTEAFF.

This clonotype was found a few times. The genes are TRBV7-3 and TRBJ2-2, with a weak D call TRBD2 (5 bases). There are 16 residues in the CDR3. CDR1 is SGHTA, CDR2 FQGTGA, per germline. V was clipped by 4 bases and J by 2 bases, with 14 bases between them. The CDR3 coding sequence is TGTGCCAGCAGCTCGCAAGCCGGACTCAACACCGGGGAGCTGTTTTTT. Protein sequence: CASSSQAGLNTGELFF.

The sample holds a few counts of this clonotype. The chain combines TRBV6-1 with TRBJ2-7; 9 bases map to TRBD1. V gave up 4 bases and J gave up 3 bases; unmatched junction bases: 7. The germline gives CDR1 MNHNS, CDR2 SASEGT. The CDR3 sequence is 15 residues long. Here the CDR3 DNA reads TGTGCCAGCAGTGGCGGGACAGGGTCACGCTACGAGCAGTACTTC. Encoded protein: CASSGGTGSRYEQYF.

This clonotype has only a few counts. The chain recombines TRBV20-1 with TRBJ2-5; D ambiguous. CDR1 and CDR2 from the germline V gene are DFQATT and SNEGSKA (reference sequence). The CDR3 is 11 residues long. V was trimmed by 5 bases and J by 5 bases, leaving 9 bases between them. This CDR3 reads CSAPHTETQYF. The CDR3 nucleotides are TGCAGTGCTCCACATACGGAGACCCAGTACTTC.

Many counts were recorded for this clonotype. The chain combines TRBV7-6 with TRBJ1-2; 8 nucleotides align to TRBD1. Germline V gene sequence: CDR1 SGHVS, CDR2 FNYEAQ. CDR3 length: 15 amino acids. V lost 5 bases, J lost 6 bases, and 11 bases stayed unmatched. The CDR3 is CASSPRQGAVDGYTF. CDR3 sequence (DNA): TGTGCCAGCAGCCCTCGTCAGGGGGCGGTTGATGGCTACACCTTC.

This clonotype was detected a few times. The chain has TRBV12-3 or TRBV12-4 and TRBJ2-7; 13 nucleotides align to TRBD2. The DNA end is more similar to TRBJ2-1, so the J call may be wrong. The CDR3 consists of 15 residues. The CDR3 bases are TGTGCCAGCAGTCCCGGACTAGCGGGAGTCGATGAGCAGTTCTTC. It translates to CASSPGLAGVDEQFF.

The chain links TRBV19 to TRBJ1-5; the match to TRBD1 covers 7 bases. CDR1 and CDR2 from the germline V gene are LNHDA and SQIVND (reference sequence). J gave up 6 bases and V 5 bases, and 4 bases lay outside the gene matches. The CDR3 is 13 residues long. The CDR3 loop reads CASSQGGAQPQHF. Here the CDR3 DNA reads TGTGCCAGTAGTCAAGGGGGCGCTCAGCCCCAGCATTTT.

The chain combines TRBV7-9 with TRBJ1-6; 11 bases align to TRBD1. The V gene's germline CDR1 is SEHNR and CDR2 FQNEAQ (reference sequence). J was trimmed by 9 bases and V by 3 bases; bases with no gene match: 1. The CDR3 totals 14 residues. CDR3 loop: CASSLDRGLSPLHF. In DNA, the CDR3 is TGTGCCAGCAGCTTGGACAGGGGGCTTTCACCCCTCCACTTT. The entire variable domain, with the rest obtained from reference TRBV7-9 and TRBJ1-6, is as follows: DTGVSQNPRHKITKRGQNVTFRCDPISEHNRLYWYRQTLGQGPEFLTYFQNEAQLEKSRLLSDRFSAERPKGSFSTLEIQRTEQGDSAMYLCASSLDRGLSPLHFGNGTRLTVT.

This clonotype was recorded many times. The CDR3 sequence is CASSVGPSGRAVAYEQYF. The CDR3 coding sequence is TGTGCCAGCAGCGTAGGCCCTAGCGGGAGAGCGGTTGCCTACGAGCAGTACTTC. The chain is built from TRBV9 and TRBJ2-7, with 10 nucleotides matching TRBD2. Germline CDR1 reads SGDLS; CDR2 reads YYNGEE. The trim removed 0 bases at V and 2 bases at J, leaving 11 bases unmatched. The CDR3 sequence is 18 residues long.

The chain couples TRBV10-3 to TRBJ1-3, with D possibly being TRBD1 (5 bases). The CDR3 extends over 16 amino acids. The germline V and J ends were trimmed by 2 bases and 7 bases, with 18 bases remaining between them. Germline V gives CDR1 ENHRY, CDR2 SYGVKD. DNA of the CDR3: TGTGCCATCAGTGAGAAGCTGGGACCCGCCGGGAACACCATATATTTT. It yields the protein CAISEKLGPAGNTIYF.

This clonotype was recorded at least ten times. The CDR3 DNA reads as TGTGCCAGTAGTAGACTAGCCGGTAGCTCCTACGAGCAGTACTTC. This sequence encodes CASSRLAGSSYEQYF. The chain recombines TRBV19 with TRBJ2-7; 7 bases match TRBD2. The V gene end was trimmed by 4 bases and the J gene end by 0 bases; junction bases not matched to a gene: 6. Germline V lookup: CDR1 LNHDA, CDR2 SQIVND (reference sequence). The CDR3 is 15 residues long.

This clonotype was counted once. A much larger clone differs from this one at a single base, so this may be a read error. The rearrangement links TRBV6-1 to TRBJ1-5; no firm D call. Germline V gives CDR1 MNHNS, CDR2 SASEGT. The V gene lost 1 base and the J gene lost 3 bases, with 10 bases spanning the gap. The CDR3 sequence is 15 residues long. CDR3 DNA: TGTGCCAGCAGTGAAGGGTCAGTCATCAATCAGCCCCAGCATTTT. Its translation is CASSEGSVINQPQHF.

This clonotype showed up many times. The chain carries TRBV12-3 or TRBV12-4 and TRBJ1-1; no firm D call. CDR3 length: 16 amino acids. Trimming took 3 bases from V and 6 from J, leaving 20 bases between them. CDR3 amino acids: CASSLDLADRTAEAFF. DNA for the CDR3: TGTGCCAGCAGTTTGGATCTGGCGGACCGAACGGCTGAAGCTTTCTTT.

The CDR3 protein is CASSLVRSTGANVLTF. In DNA, the CDR3 is TGTGCCAGCAGCTTAGTGCGTAGTACTGGGGCCAACGTCCTGACTTTC. The V and J genes are TRBV7-9 and TRBJ2-6; D is unclear. The CDR3 has 16 residues. Trimming pared 1 base from V and 2 bases from J, leaving 9 bases between. Germline CDR1 SEHNR, CDR2 FQNEAQ (reference sequence).

The V call is TRBV29-1, the J call TRBJ1-2, with TRBD1 identical over 10 bases. V lost 7 bases to trimming and J lost 7 bases; unmatched junction nucleotides: 9. The CDR3 extends over 13 amino acids. Germline V gene sequence: CDR1 SQVTM, CDR2 ANQGSEA. This CDR3 reads CSAALTGGSGYTF. DNA for the CDR3: TGCAGCGCCGCTCTGACAGGGGGCAGTGGCTACACCTTC.

This clonotype came up once. A much larger clone sits a single nucleotide away, making a read error possible. The gene calls are TRBV6-1 and TRBJ2-5, with 11 bases lining up with TRBD2. J lost 5 bases, V lost 8 bases, and 10 bases had no gene match. CDR1 is MNHNS, CDR2 SASEGT, per germline. CDR3 size: 15 residues. The CDR3 spells CASCGSLAGAETQYF. CDR3 sequence (DNA): TGTGCCAGCTGTGGGTCACTAGCGGGGGCGGAGACCCAGTACTTC.

This sequence joins TRBV9 and TRBJ2-3, with 7 bases identical to TRBD2. The germline gives CDR1 SGDLS, CDR2 YYNGEE. The ends lost 0 bases at V and 0 bases at J; junction bases unmatched: 4. The CDR3 totals 16 residues. The DNA for the CDR3 is TGTGCCAGCAGCGTAGTCCCTAGCGGAAGCACAGATACGCAGTATTTT. It specifies CASSVVPSGSTDTQYF.

The sample holds many counts of this clonotype. The rearrangement joins TRBV7-3 to TRBJ2-2; D is undetermined. The V and J ends lost 4 bases and 5 bases respectively, with 5 bases between them. The germline CDR1 and CDR2 sequences are SGHTA and FQGTGA. CDR3 length: 12 amino acids. The DNA of the CDR3 is TGTGCCAGCAGCTCCCAAACCGGGGAGCTGTTTTTT. It encodes CASSSQTGELFF.

This clonotype has at least ten counts. The rearrangement uses TRBV13 and TRBJ1-4; D is possibly TRBD1 (5 bases). Germline CDR1 is PRHDT and CDR2 is FYEKMQ (reference sequence). CDR3 length: 14 amino acids. V was clipped by 5 bases and J by 8 bases, with 15 bases between them. CDR3 region: CASSQWGGDEKLFF. The CDR3 coding sequence is TGTGCCAGCAGCCAATGGGGGGGGGACGAAAAACTGTTTTTT.

The chain couples TRBV7-9 to TRBJ2-5; a possible D gene is TRBD1 (7 bases). V shed 5 bases and J shed 11 bases, with 18 bases lying between them. The CDR3 runs to 13 residues. Per germline, CDR1 SEHNR and CDR2 FQNEAQ (reference sequence). The CDR3 protein is CASSNTGEDTQYF. DNA of the CDR3: TGTGCCAGCAGCAACACAGGGGAGGATACGCAGTACTTC.